This entry lists 8 T cell receptor beta chains sequenced from one sample in a study of T cell repertoires in cytomegalovirus infection. The antigens these receptors bind are not known. TCRdb analysed the reads with MiXCR anew, one entry per CDR3 protein. The table includes around 900,000 distinct CDR3 sequences, approximately 32% detected once. The sample here was cultured CD8+ T cells from PBMCs, taken from culture after CMV antigen stimulation. These receptors were collected from a human donor in good health (CMV status not recorded). Some clones in this sample may be carry-over from other donors' samples.

This rearrangement joins TRBV28 to TRBJ2-3; no firm D call. The CDR3 sequence is 14 residues long. CDR1 is MDHEN and CDR2 is SYDVKM in the germline V gene. Trimming took 3 bases from V and 2 from J, leaving 9 bases between them. CDR3 DNA sequence: TGTGCCAGCAGTTTGAGAGACAACACAGATACGCAGTATTTT. This sequence encodes CASSLRDNTDTQYF.

This clonotype was found a few times. The chain has TRBV4-1 and TRBJ2-3; D is undetermined. CDR1 and CDR2 (germline): MGHRA, YSYEKL. V gave up 4 bases and J gave up 2 bases, with 10 bases separating them. The CDR3 loop spans 14 amino acids. The CDR3 is CASSLHSDTDTQYF. The DNA of the CDR3 is TGCGCCAGCAGCCTGCACAGCGACACAGATACGCAGTATTTT.

This clonotype was found a few times. The V and J genes are TRBV20-1 and TRBJ2-3; TRBD2 matches at 10 bases. The CDR3 is made up of 15 amino acids. The V and J ends lost 7 bases and 0 bases, in that order; junction bases with no gene match: 7. CDR1 DFQATT and CDR2 SNEGSKA come from the germline V gene (reference sequence). The CDR3 coding sequence is TGCAGTGTAAGCGGGGGGGAAATTAGCACAGATACGCAGTATTTT. This codes for CSVSGGEISTDTQYF.

The rearrangement uses TRBV4-3 and TRBJ1-6; D gene uncertain. Germline loops: CDR1 LGHNA, CDR2 YSLEER. V was pared by 0 bases and J by 0 bases, with 9 bases between. This CDR3 region has 17 residues. Here the CDR3 reads CASSQDLASSYNSPLHF. In DNA, the CDR3 is TGCGCCAGCAGCCAAGATCTGGCCAGCTCCTATAATTCACCCCTCCACTTT.

This sequence joins TRBV29-1 and TRBJ2-1; D ambiguous. Germline V CDR1 and CDR2: SQVTM, ANQGSEA. This CDR3 has 13 residues. V lost 6 bases to trimming and J lost 4 bases, with 13 bases between them. In nucleotides, the CDR3 is TGCAGCGTCGACCGCTTGGCGTACAATGAGCAGTTCTTC. It codes for CSVDRLAYNEQFF.

This clonotype was counted only a few times. The rearrangement links TRBV5-1 to TRBJ2-7, with a weak D call TRBD1 (6 bases). The CDR3 has 15 residues. V gave up 0 bases and J gave up 5 bases, with 15 bases separating them. The germline CDR1 and CDR2 sequences are SGHRS and YFSETQ. The CDR3 coding sequence is TGCGCCAGCAGCTTGGAACAGGGTGTATCGGACGAGCAGTACTTC. Protein sequence: CASSLEQGVSDEQYF.

The chain couples TRBV6-2 or TRBV6-3 to TRBJ2-7, with TRBD1 matching 12 bases. Per the germline V gene, CDR1 is MNHEY and CDR2 is SVGEGT. This CDR3 is built from 16 residues. The J segment lost 0 bases and the V segment lost 6 bases, leaving 6 bases of the junction unmatched. CDR3 sequence: CASRTRGQGASYEQYV. In DNA form, the CDR3 reads TGTGCCAGCAGGACGCGGGGACAGGGGGCCTCCTACGAGCAGTACGTC.

This clonotype turned up a few times. This rearrangement joins TRBV7-2 to TRBJ2-2; D remains unclear. Trimming pared 5 bases from V and 4 bases from J, leaving 14 bases between. The CDR3 spans 15 residues. Germline CDR1 is SGHTA and CDR2 is FQGNSA. CDR3 coding DNA: TGTGCCAGCAGCCTTACTACTCAAACCACCGGGGAGCTGTTTTTT. This codes for CASSLTTQTTGELFF.